This TCR beta chain was retrieved from a study of human T cells and chemical hapten exposure. General study points: It should be noted that donors had alopecia, so their immune response may differ from healthy people's.

Time point meaning: pre-sensitization, week 0. Described treatment: therapeutic diphenylcyclopropenone sensitization with weekly scalp DPC. V was shortened by 3 bases and J by 3 bases, with 8 bases between the two germline ends. The length of the CDR3 is 14 residues. CDR1 and CDR2 (germline): LGHDT, YNNKEL (reference sequence). This clonotype was seen more than once but under ten times. Its antigen is unknown. TCRdb re-called the RACE reads through MiXCR, storing one row per CDR3 protein. In the table there are more than 250,000 distinct CDR3 sequences, over 8% of which are singletons. Sequencing was performed on whole blood, taken in connection with sensitization to the hapten diphenylcyclopropenone (DPC). The J gene is TRBJ1-4, the V gene TRBV3-1, with D possibly TRBD1 on 6 matching bases. This sequence was found in a woman in her thirties or forties with alopecia areata. Some clones in this sample may be carry-over from other donors' samples. CDR3 DNA: TGTGCCAGCAGCCAGGGGGCGGCTAATGAAAAACTGTTTTTT. Protein product: CASSQGAANEKLFF. Full variable domain (remainder filled in from reference TRBV3-1 and TRBJ1-4): DTAVSQTPKYLVTQMGNDKSIKCEQNLGHDTMYWYKQDSKKFLKIMFSYNNKELIINETVPNRFSPKSPDKAHLNLHINSLELGDSAVYFCASSQGAANEKLFFGSGTQLSVL.